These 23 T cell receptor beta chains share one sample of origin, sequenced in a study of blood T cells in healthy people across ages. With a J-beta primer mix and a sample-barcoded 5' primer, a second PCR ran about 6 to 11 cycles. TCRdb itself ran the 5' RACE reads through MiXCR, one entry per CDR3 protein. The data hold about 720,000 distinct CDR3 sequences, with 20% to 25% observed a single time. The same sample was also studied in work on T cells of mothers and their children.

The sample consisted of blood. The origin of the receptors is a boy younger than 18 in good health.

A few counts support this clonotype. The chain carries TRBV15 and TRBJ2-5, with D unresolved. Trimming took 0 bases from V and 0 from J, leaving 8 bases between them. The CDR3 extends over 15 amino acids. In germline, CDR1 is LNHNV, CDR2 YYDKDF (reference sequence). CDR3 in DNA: TGTGCCACCAGCAGAGATTTTGCCAACCAAGAGACCCAGTACTTC. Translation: CATSRDFANQETQYF.

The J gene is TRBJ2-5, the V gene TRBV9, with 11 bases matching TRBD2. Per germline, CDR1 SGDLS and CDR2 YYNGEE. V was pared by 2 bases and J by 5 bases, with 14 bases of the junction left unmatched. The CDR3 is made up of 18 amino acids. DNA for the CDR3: TGTGCCAGCAGCGTTGGGGTAGCGGGAGGGACAGACTCGGAGACCCAGTACTTC. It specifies CASSVGVAGGTDSETQYF.

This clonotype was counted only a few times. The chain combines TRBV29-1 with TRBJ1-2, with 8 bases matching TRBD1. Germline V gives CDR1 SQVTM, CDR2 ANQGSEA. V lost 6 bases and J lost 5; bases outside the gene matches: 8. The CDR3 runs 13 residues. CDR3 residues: CSVATGGTYGYTF. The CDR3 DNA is TGCAGCGTAGCAACAGGGGGAACGTATGGCTACACCTTC.

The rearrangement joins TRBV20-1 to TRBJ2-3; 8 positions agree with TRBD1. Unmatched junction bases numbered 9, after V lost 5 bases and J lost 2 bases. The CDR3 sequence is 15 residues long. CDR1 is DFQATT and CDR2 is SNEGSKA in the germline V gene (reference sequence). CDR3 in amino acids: CSAQGAGGLTDTQYF. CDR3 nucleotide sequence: TGCAGTGCTCAGGGGGCTGGTGGACTCACAGATACGCAGTATTTT.

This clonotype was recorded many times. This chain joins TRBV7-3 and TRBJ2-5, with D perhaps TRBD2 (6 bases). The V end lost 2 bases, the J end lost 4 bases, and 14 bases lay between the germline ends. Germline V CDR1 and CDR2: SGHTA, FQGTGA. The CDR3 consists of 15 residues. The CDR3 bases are TGTGCCAGCAGCTTACTGGGCGGGGCCGGAGAGACCCAGTACTTC. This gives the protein CASSLLGGAGETQYF.

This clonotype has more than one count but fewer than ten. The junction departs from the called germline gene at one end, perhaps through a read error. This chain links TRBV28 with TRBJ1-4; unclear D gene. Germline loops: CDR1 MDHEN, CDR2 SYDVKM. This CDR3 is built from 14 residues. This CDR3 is CASRRWRTNEKLLF. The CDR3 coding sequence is TGTGCCAGCAGGCGATGGAGAACTAATGAAAAACTGCTTTTT.

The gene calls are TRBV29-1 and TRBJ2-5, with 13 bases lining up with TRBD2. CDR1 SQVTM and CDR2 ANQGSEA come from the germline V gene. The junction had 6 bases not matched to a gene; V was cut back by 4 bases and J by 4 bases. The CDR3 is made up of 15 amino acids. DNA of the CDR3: TGCAGCGTTGGGACTAGCGGGGGACGATTAGAGACCCAGTACTTC. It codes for CSVGTSGGRLETQYF.

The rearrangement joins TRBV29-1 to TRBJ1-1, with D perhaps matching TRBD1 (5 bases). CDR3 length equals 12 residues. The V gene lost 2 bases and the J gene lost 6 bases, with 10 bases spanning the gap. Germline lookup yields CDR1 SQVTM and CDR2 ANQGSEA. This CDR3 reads CSVESGQPEAFF. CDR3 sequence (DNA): TGCAGCGTTGAATCAGGGCAGCCTGAAGCTTTCTTT.

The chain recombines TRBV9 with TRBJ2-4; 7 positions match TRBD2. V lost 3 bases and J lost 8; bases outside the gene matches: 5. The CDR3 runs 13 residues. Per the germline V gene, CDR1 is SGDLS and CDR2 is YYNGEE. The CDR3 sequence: CASSAGGSYIQYF. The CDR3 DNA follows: TGTGCCAGCAGCGCGGGGGGAAGTTACATTCAGTACTTC.

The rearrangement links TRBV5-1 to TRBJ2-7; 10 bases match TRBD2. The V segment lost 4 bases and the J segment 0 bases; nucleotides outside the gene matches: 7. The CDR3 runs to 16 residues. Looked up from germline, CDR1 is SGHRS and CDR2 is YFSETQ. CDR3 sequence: CASSPRTSGNSYEQYF. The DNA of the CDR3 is TGCGCCAGCAGCCCGAGGACTAGCGGTAACTCCTACGAGCAGTACTTC.

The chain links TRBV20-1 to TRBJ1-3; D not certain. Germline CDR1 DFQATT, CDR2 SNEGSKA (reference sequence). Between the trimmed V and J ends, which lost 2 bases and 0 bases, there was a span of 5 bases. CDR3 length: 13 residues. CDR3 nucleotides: TGCAGTGCTAGAAGGGCCTCTGGAAACACCATATATTTT. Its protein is CSARRASGNTIYF.

The CDR3 region has the DNA TGCGCCAGCAGCCAAGATCACAGGGCGACTCAGCCCCAGCATTTT. Its protein product is CASSQDHRATQPQHF. The chain employs TRBV4-3 and TRBJ1-5; maybe TRBD1 (6 bases). Trimming took off 0 bases at V and 6 bases at J, with 12 bases between the two ends. This CDR3 is built from 15 residues. The germline V gene has CDR1 LGHNA and CDR2 YSLEER.

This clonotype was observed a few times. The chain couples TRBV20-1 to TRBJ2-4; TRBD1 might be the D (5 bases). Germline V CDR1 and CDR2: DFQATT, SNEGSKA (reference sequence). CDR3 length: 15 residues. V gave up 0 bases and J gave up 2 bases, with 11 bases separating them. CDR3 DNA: TGCAGTGCTAGAGATTATCCAGGGACCAAAAACATTCAGTACTTC. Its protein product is CSARDYPGTKNIQYF.

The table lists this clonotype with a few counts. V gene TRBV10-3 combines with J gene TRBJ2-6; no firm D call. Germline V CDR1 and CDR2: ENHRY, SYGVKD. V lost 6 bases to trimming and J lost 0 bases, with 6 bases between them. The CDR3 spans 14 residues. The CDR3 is CAIRYSSGANVLTF. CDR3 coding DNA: TGTGCCATCAGATATAGCTCTGGGGCCAACGTCCTGACTTTC.

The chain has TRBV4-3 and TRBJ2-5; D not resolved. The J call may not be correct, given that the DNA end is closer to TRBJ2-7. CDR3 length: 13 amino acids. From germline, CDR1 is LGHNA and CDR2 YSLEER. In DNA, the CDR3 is TGCGCCAGCAGCCAAGATGTGCGTTACGAGCAGTACTTC. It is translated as CASSQDVRYEQYF.

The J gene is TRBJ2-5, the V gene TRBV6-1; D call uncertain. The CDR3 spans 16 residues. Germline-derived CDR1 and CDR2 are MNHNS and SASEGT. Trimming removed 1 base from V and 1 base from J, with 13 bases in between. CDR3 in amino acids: CASSEVRQHPQETQYF. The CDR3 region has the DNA TGTGCCAGCAGTGAAGTCCGGCAACACCCCCAAGAGACCCAGTACTTC.

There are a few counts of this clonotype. Here the CDR3 reads CASSAPLRNRGVEETQYF. The CDR3 DNA sequence: TGTGCCAGCAGCGCCCCGCTAAGGAACAGGGGCGTTGAAGAGACCCAGTACTTC. V gene TRBV9 combines with J gene TRBJ2-5; TRBD1 matches at 7 bases. Germline V gene sequence: CDR1 SGDLS, CDR2 YYNGEE. V was pared by 3 bases and J by 3 bases, with 17 bases of the junction left unmatched. The CDR3 covers 18 residues.

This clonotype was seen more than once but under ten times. The CDR3 loop reads CASGRGPSNTEAFF. CDR3 sequence (DNA): TGCGCCAGTGGCAGGGGCCCGTCGAACACTGAAGCTTTCTTT. The gene calls are TRBV5-1 and TRBJ1-1; weak D call: TRBD1 (6 bases). The germline gives CDR1 SGHRS, CDR2 YFSETQ. This CDR3 region has 14 residues. V lost 8 bases to trimming and J lost 1 base, with 15 bases between them.

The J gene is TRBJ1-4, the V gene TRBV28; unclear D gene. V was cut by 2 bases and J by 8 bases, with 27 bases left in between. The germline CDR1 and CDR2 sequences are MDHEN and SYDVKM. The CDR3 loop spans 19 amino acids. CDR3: CASSLTFTASGFTGEKLFF. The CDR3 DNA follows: TGTGCCAGCAGTTTAACCTTCACAGCCTCGGGTTTTACGGGCGAAAAACTGTTTTTT.

The CDR3: CAISEFSTDNNEQFF. CDR3 nucleotide sequence: TGTGCCATCAGTGAGTTTTCGACGGACAACAATGAGCAGTTCTTC. The chain is built from TRBV10-3 and TRBJ2-1, with D perhaps TRBD1 (5 bases). V lost 1 base and J 5 bases, leaving 12 bases between the germline ends. From germline, CDR1 is ENHRY and CDR2 SYGVKD. The CDR3 is 15 amino acids.

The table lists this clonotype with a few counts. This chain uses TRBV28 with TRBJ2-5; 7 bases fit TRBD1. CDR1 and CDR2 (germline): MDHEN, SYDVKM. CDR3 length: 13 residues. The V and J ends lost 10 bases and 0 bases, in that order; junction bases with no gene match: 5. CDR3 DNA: TGTGCCACCTACAGGGGCAACCAAGAGACCCAGTACTTC. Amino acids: CATYRGNQETQYF.

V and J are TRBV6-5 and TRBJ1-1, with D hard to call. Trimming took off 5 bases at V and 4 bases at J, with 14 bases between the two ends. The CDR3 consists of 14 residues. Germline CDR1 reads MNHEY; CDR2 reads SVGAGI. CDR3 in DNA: TGTGCCAGCAGTAACGGAAGGTTGAGCACTGAAGCTTTCTTT. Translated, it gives CASSNGRLSTEAFF.

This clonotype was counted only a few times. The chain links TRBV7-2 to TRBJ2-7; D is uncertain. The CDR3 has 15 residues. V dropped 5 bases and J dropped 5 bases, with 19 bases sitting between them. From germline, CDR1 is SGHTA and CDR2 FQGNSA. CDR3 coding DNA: TGTGCCAGCAGCCCCGGGCCCTTCTATCGCAACGAGCAGTACTTC. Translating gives CASSPGPFYRNEQYF.